This record concerns one TCR beta chain sequence. This sample is drawn from a study of blood T cell repertoires in COVID-19. Libraries were prepared by immunoSEQ multiplex PCR; TCRdb keeps only in-frame clonotypes and omits some of them. The data show 100,000 to 150,000 clones, around 81% seen once. Specimen: peripheral blood. The receptor was derived from a man in his sixties with acute or convalescent COVID-19.

CDR3 region: CASSLPDRGEQFF. The CDR3 DNA is TGTGCCAGCAGTTTACCTGACAGGGGTGAGCAGTTCTTC. The genes are TRBV28 and TRBJ2-1; 8 positions match TRBD1. V shed 2 bases, J shed 9 bases, and the junction held 3 bases outside the gene matches. The CDR3 contains 13 residues. Germline V lookup: CDR1 MDHEN, CDR2 SYDVKM.